Listed below are T cell receptor beta chains from one sample, sequenced in a study of T cells in Graves' hyperthyroidism and ophthalmopathy. TCRdb recomputed calls from the multiplex PCR reads with MiXCR, one row per CDR3 protein. The table records around 350,000 distinct CDR3 sequences, 15% to 19% of them present only once. Sequenced input: blood. The receptors come from a woman aged 18-30 years with Graves' hyperthyroidism that later progressed to Graves' ophthalmopathy. CDR3s leave out the opening cysteine and the closing phenylalanine or tryptophan. The order of the fields is J gene, clone size, V gene, CDR3 protein. The size of a clone is reported for some rows only, either as once, few or many, or as a class for expanded clones.

>TRBJ2-1|-|TRBV20-1
SAMGIKDWPSYNEQF
>TRBJ2-2|many|TRBV18
ASSLDTGTAF
>TRBJ2-7|-|TRBV6-2/TRBV6-3
ASSYAGQGSHEQY
>TRBJ1-4|many|TRBV7-9
ASSPPGGAGATNEKLF
>TRBJ2-5|few|TRBV7-3
ASSQRGRGGVETQY
>TRBJ1-4|-|TRBV6-1
ASSEVGRGEKLF
>TRBJ2-7|many|TRBV5-1
ASSLAPSGYNYEQY
>TRBJ2-7|many|TRBV18
ASSPRQGLGEQY
>TRBJ2-1|-|TRBV20-1
SAPPRRYSCNEQF
>TRBJ2-3|many|TRBV20-1
SARALGARTDTQY
>TRBJ2-3|many|TRBV27
ASSFEGDTQY
>TRBJ1-2|few|TRBV28
ASSLLGTGGSYGYT
>TRBJ1-1|-|TRBV19
ASRGDRGMNTEAF
>TRBJ2-5|once|TRBV28
ASNLSGGVMGTQY
>TRBJ2-5|many|TRBV28
ASTLAGERQETQY
>TRBJ1-3|few|TRBV28
ASSSWAGDSGNTIY
>TRBJ2-7|many|TRBV28
ASSLGGSSSEQY
>TRBJ2-7|few|TRBV19
ASSIGQVYEQY
>TRBJ2-5|-|TRBV15
ATSRAAGPQETQY
>TRBJ2-1|-|TRBV24-1
ATSDLQGTGRGRPGNEQF
>TRBJ2-7|many|TRBV2
ASSGISLIYEQY
>TRBJ2-7|-|TRBV25-1
ASSRATSESYEQY
>TRBJ2-7|many|TRBV20-1
SARDFRSRGNSNSYEQY
>TRBJ2-2|many|TRBV11-2
ASSLVYEGLAGGNTGELF
>TRBJ2-3|many|TRBV27
ASSLIRGTAPGTDTQY
>TRBJ2-5|many|TRBV28
ASTPQGVQETQY
>TRBJ1-6|few|TRBV9
ASRRGRDYNSPLH
>TRBJ1-1|many|TRBV3-1
ASSHRRERAF
>TRBJ2-4|many|TRBV20-1
SAREQGSPKNIQY
>TRBJ1-4|-|TRBV4-3
ASSQGRQGHLGEKLF
>TRBJ2-1|many|TRBV15
ATSRGVTSKLSYNEQF
>TRBJ2-1|few|TRBV12-3/TRBV12-4
ASSLYGPPF
>TRBJ2-7|many|TRBV28
ASSFLQGFEQY
>TRBJ2-5|few|TRBV5-6
ASSLASWTRYETQY
>TRBJ2-7|few|TRBV3-1
ASSQGSYSYEQY
>TRBJ2-4|-|TRBV6-2/TRBV6-3
ASRSTRTLAKNIQY
>TRBJ2-6|few|TRBV7-9
ASSSTTREQDSGANVLT
>TRBJ1-1|few|TRBV7-3
ASSLRPRIGVGDTEAF
>TRBJ2-7|-|TRBV30
VWSTGGGREQY
>TRBJ1-1|many|TRBV28
ASSLGGTGVQAF
>TRBJ2-4|few|TRBV24-1
ATSDSNSGTSPNIQY
>TRBJ2-1|many|TRBV3-1
ASSIPGQGRNEQF
>TRBJ2-1|-|TRBV20-1
SAQGGTSGTSYNEQF
>TRBJ2-1|many|TRBV20-1
SARVLGQGHYEQF
>TRBJ1-5|many|TRBV12-3/TRBV12-4
ASSPPGNQPQH
>TRBJ2-7|many|TRBV11-2
ASSFGQGQYYEQY